This TCR beta chain was sequenced during a study of T cell repertoires in cytomegalovirus infection. The wider study: A matching HLA type, together with CMV infection, was signaled by public TCR beta signatures. Study-wide findings and caveats: Clonotype analysis showed dominance of the ex vivo response by HLA-C-restricted CMV-specific TCR beta clonotypes. Summed frequency of public TCR beta families distinguished CMV carriers with the relevant HLA.

Note on this clonotype: Its antigen is not identified.

TCRdb processed the reads anew with MiXCR; each CDR3 protein has one entry. The sample lists around 450,000 distinct CDR3 sequences, under 40% seen once, with roughly an eighth in the top ten. The CDR3 is 15 residues long. The V gene end was trimmed by 5 bases and the J gene end by 4 bases; junction bases not matched to a gene: 9. The rearrangement uses TRBV12-3 or TRBV12-4 and TRBJ1-1, with 8 positions matching TRBD1. This TCR was recovered from a human donor in good health (CMV status not recorded). Some clones in this sample may be carry-over from other donors' samples. The sample taken for sequencing was PBMCs. In nucleotides, the CDR3 is TGTGCCAGCAGTCCTATGACAGGGGTCGGCACTGAAGCTTTCTTT. Translating it yields CASSPMTGVGTEAFF.